This is a list of T cell receptor beta chains from one sample in a study of T-cell reconstitution after alpha-beta-depleted transplantation in children. Each CDR3 protein gets one entry after TCRdb re-called the PCR reads with MiXCR. Among fewer than 700,000 distinct CDR3 sequences, around 13% were seen once, and the ten largest hold about 2%. The sample here was PBMCs, mostly from graft donor cells, taken 360 days after TCRalphabeta/CD19-depleted stem cell transplant. The source is a male patient younger than 18 who had a stem cell transplant for acute myeloid leukemia, so the T cells may come from the graft donor. The CDR3 runs from the conserved cysteine through the conserved F or W. A D gene is named only where the DNA matches it firmly. Clone size is stated in some rows and not others, as once, few, many or a class when expanded.

>16|TRBV10-3|.|TRBJ2-1|TRBD2
CAIGLASGRPYNEQFF
TGTGCCATCGGTTTGGCCTCCGGGAGGCCCTACAATGAGCAGTTCTTC
>17|TRBV15|many|TRBJ2-2|TRBD2
CATSGVAGGQDTGELFF
TGTGCCACCAGCGGGGTAGCGGGAGGGCAGGACACCGGGGAGCTGTTTTTT
>15|TRBV5-1|.|TRBJ2-7|.
CASSLAPGASYEQYF
TGCGCCAGCAGCTTGGCCCCCGGGGCCTCCTACGAGCAGTACTTC
>13|TRBV28|.|TRBJ2-1|.
CASSRINRGEQFF
TGTGCCAGCAGCCGGATTAATCGCGGAGAGCAGTTCTTC
>16|TRBV10-3|few|TRBJ2-7|TRBD2
CAISESGGTSSYEQYF
TGTGCCATCAGTGAGTCGGGAGGGACTAGCTCCTACGAGCAGTACTTC
>16|TRBV12-3/TRBV12-4|.|TRBJ2-1|.
CASSPQAAGLSNEQFF
TGTGCCAGCAGTCCGCAGGCAGCGGGCTTGTCAAATGAGCAGTTCTTC
>15|TRBV28|.|TRBJ2-5|.
CASREGPAPQETQYF
TGTGCCAGCAGAGAGGGGCCGGCGCCCCAAGAGACCCAGTACTTC
>13|TRBV7-9|.|TRBJ2-1|.
CASSVDSNNEQFF
TGTGCCAGCAGCGTCGACAGTAACAATGAGCAGTTCTTC
>15|TRBV7-6|.|TRBJ2-1|TRBD1
CASSLTTGTYNEQFF
TGTGCCAGCAGCCTAACGACAGGGACCTACAATGAGCAGTTCTTC
>15|TRBV20-1|many|TRBJ2-5|TRBD2
CSARDFAGVGETQYF
TGCAGTGCTAGAGATTTCGCGGGAGTAGGAGAGACCCAGTACTTC
>16|TRBV7-2|few|TRBJ2-1|.
CASSLGAHSSYNEQFF
TGTGCCAGCAGCTTAGGGGCTCATAGCTCCTACAATGAGCAGTTCTTC
>16|TRBV7-3|.|TRBJ2-1|.
CASSFGDALGYNEQFF
TGTGCCAGCAGCTTCGGGGACGCCCTGGGGTACAATGAGCAGTTCTTC
>12|TRBV3-1|.|TRBJ2-7|.
CASSQGSFEQYF
TGTGCCAGCAGCCAAGGGTCGTTCGAGCAGTACTTC
>14|TRBV28|many|TRBJ2-7|.
CASTLTRPGVEQYF
TGTGCCAGCACCCTAACCAGACCGGGGGTGGAGCAGTACTTC
>17|TRBV3-1|many|TRBJ2-7|TRBD2
CASSPGGTSGRTYEQYF
TGTGCCAGCAGCCCCGGAGGGACTAGCGGGAGAACGTACGAGCAGTACTTC
>16|TRBV12-3/TRBV12-4|few|TRBJ2-1|TRBD2
CASSLAGSGSGNEQFF
TGTGCCAGCAGTTTAGCAGGAAGCGGGAGTGGCAATGAGCAGTTCTTC
>17|TRBV28|.|TRBJ2-6|TRBD1
CASSPGQLPSGANVLTF
TGTGCCAGCAGCCCGGGACAGCTCCCCTCTGGGGCCAACGTCCTGACTTTC
>11|TRBV29-1|few|TRBJ1-2|.
CSVALNYGYTF
TGCAGCGTTGCCTTAAACTATGGCTACACCTTC
>16|TRBV28|.|TRBJ1-4|.
CASIPERAPRGEKLFF
TGTGCCAGCATCCCGGAACGGGCCCCTCGCGGTGAAAAACTGTTTTTT
>12|TRBV9|few|TRBJ2-1|.
CASSGRLNEQFF
TGTGCCAGCAGCGGAAGACTCAATGAGCAGTTCTTC
>14|TRBV7-2|few|TRBJ2-7|TRBD1
CASSPPGTGIEQYF
TGTGCCAGCAGCCCTCCCGGGACAGGGATCGAGCAGTACTTC
>13|TRBV29-1|many|TRBJ2-1|TRBD1
CSVAGTVYNEQFF
TGCAGCGTCGCCGGGACAGTCTACAATGAGCAGTTCTTC
>19|TRBV4-1|few|TRBJ2-6|TRBD1
CASSQISPGGGAGANVLTF
TGCGCCAGCAGCCAGATTTCTCCAGGGGGCGGAGCTGGGGCCAACGTCCTGACTTTC
>16|TRBV4-1|.|TRBJ2-3|.
CASSQRKEAGTDTQYF
TGCGCCAGCAGCCAAAGGAAGGAGGCCGGCACAGATACGCAGTATTTT
>20|TRBV11-1|few|TRBJ2-6|.
CASSPKPLFYWGAGANVLTF
TGTGCCAGCAGCCCAAAGCCACTGTTTTACTGGGGTGCTGGGGCCAACGTCCTGACTTTC
>13|TRBV28|.|TRBJ2-7|.
CASSADSLSEQYF
TGTGCCAGCAGTGCGGACAGCTTGTCCGAGCAGTACTTC
>14|TRBV15|.|TRBJ2-2|TRBD2
CATSRLADTGELFF
TGTGCCACCAGCAGGCTAGCGGACACCGGGGAGCTGTTTTTT
>14|TRBV30|many|TRBJ2-1|.
CAWSPGADYNEQFF
TGTGCCTGGAGTCCGGGGGCCGACTACAATGAGCAGTTCTTC
>12|TRBV28|few|TRBJ1-1|.
CASLGGGTEAFF
TGTGCCAGCCTGGGGGGTGGGACTGAAGCTTTCTTT
>14|TRBV7-9|few|TRBJ2-1|.
CASRGGGGRSEQFF
TGTGCCAGCAGAGGTGGAGGGGGAAGGAGTGAGCAGTTCTTC
>17|TRBV20-1|.|TRBJ2-5|TRBD2
CSARDLLVGLAGSGQYF
TGCAGTGCTAGAGATCTGCTGGTGGGACTAGCGGGCTCAGGCCAGTACTTC
>12|TRBV12-3/TRBV12-4|many|TRBJ2-1|.
CASSPSRGGSVF
TGTGCCAGCAGTCCTTCAAGGGGGGGTTCAGTCTTC
>15|TRBV20-1|.|TRBJ2-4|TRBD2
CSATGLAGVRNIQYF
TGCAGTGCCACGGGACTAGCGGGAGTTAGAAACATTCAGTACTTC
>12|TRBV29-1|many|TRBJ2-7|TRBD1
CSVPYRGSEQYF
TGCAGCGTGCCCTACAGGGGGAGCGAGCAGTACTTC
>15|TRBV20-1|few|TRBJ2-3|TRBD2
CSASPLAGGADTQYF
TGCAGTGCTAGCCCCCTAGCGGGAGGGGCAGATACGCAGTATTTT
>17|TRBV19|.|TRBJ2-1|TRBD2
CASSIEGLAGGYNEQFF
TGTGCCAGTAGTATAGAGGGACTAGCGGGAGGCTACAATGAGCAGTTCTTC
>12|TRBV5-1|few|TRBJ2-5|.
CASSLKEETQYF
TGCGCCAGCAGCTTGAAGGAAGAGACCCAGTACTTC
>13|TRBV29-1|few|TRBJ2-7|.
CSTSQGVGYEQYF
TGCAGCACCTCTCAAGGGGTAGGGTACGAGCAGTACTTC
>13|TRBV20-1|.|TRBJ2-3|.
CSARDRGRDTQYF
TGCAGTGCTAGAGATCGGGGGAGAGATACGCAGTATTTT
>15|TRBV4-3|few|TRBJ2-7|TRBD1
CASSQITDRAGEQYF
TGCGCCAGCAGCCAGATTACCGACAGGGCAGGCGAGCAGTACTTC
>16|TRBV24-1|.|TRBJ2-3|TRBD1
CATSDLHGTGADTQYF
TGTGCCACCAGTGATTTGCACGGGACAGGCGCAGATACGCAGTATTTT
>15|TRBV18|.|TRBJ2-1|TRBD2
CASSPSGRRDNEQFF
TGTGCCAGCTCCCCGAGCGGGAGGAGAGACAATGAGCAGTTCTTC
>15|TRBV4-2|few|TRBJ2-7|TRBD1
CASSQFRQGSYEQYF
TGTGCCAGCAGCCAATTTCGACAGGGCTCCTACGAGCAGTACTTC
>18|TRBV29-1|many|TRBJ2-3|TRBD2
CSVEVISMGLVPRDTQYF
TGCAGCGTTGAAGTAATAAGCATGGGACTAGTGCCTCGGGATACGCAGTATTTT
>15|TRBV10-3|.|TRBJ2-5|TRBD2
CATSWRSGEGETQYF
TGTGCCACCAGCTGGCGTAGCGGGGAGGGGGAGACCCAGTACTTC
>11|TRBV29-1|many|TRBJ1-2|.
CSTRIANGYTF
TGCAGCACCCGTATTGCAAATGGCTACACCTTC
>16|TRBV27|few|TRBJ1-1|.
CASRSQYLQVKTEAFF
TGTGCCAGCAGATCACAGTACCTACAGGTAAAGACTGAAGCTTTCTTT
>20|TRBV14|once|TRBJ2-1|TRBD2
CASSQDRRLAGGIPHNEQFF
TGTGCCAGCAGCCAAGATCGGAGACTAGCGGGAGGAATTCCGCACAATGAGCAGTTCTTC
>13|TRBV7-9|once|TRBJ2-1|.
CASTWTHEYEQFF
TGTGCCAGCACCTGGACCCACGAGTATGAGCAGTTCTTC
>13|TRBV24-1|many|TRBJ2-3|.
CATSDFPRDTQYF
TGTGCCACCAGTGATTTTCCGAGAGATACGCAGTATTTT
>13|TRBV29-1|.|TRBJ1-5|TRBD1
CSVADRGGQPQHF
TGCAGCGTGGCGGACAGGGGCGGTCAGCCCCAGCATTTT